The subject of this entry is one TCR beta chain. The sample belongs to a study of blood T cell repertoires in COVID-19. Across the whole study: The samples span acute and convalescent COVID-19 from the United States, Italy and Spain.

Assay: immunoSEQ multiplex PCR; the TCRdb copy retains only in-frame clones and omits some. The repertoire has about 170,000 clones, over 75% of them found once; the top ten carry approximately 0.77%. V dropped 0 bases and J dropped 0 bases, with 12 bases sitting between them. This CDR3 has 18 amino acids. Germline CDR1 reads MNHEY; CDR2 reads SMNVEV (reference sequence). This study enrolled people aged roughly 18 to 89 from under 25 US geographic areas. Cohorts were assigned according to the clinical history that participants reported. The TCR sequence derives from a woman under 30 who had recovered from COVID-19. The V call is TRBV27, the J call TRBJ1-6; D gene unclear. The specimen sequenced was PBMCs or T cells enriched from blood (not recorded which). CDR3 loop: CASSLSSGGRSYNSPLHF. CDR3 bases: TGTGCCAGCAGTTTATCGTCCGGAGGGCGCTCCTATAATTCACCCCTCCACTTT.